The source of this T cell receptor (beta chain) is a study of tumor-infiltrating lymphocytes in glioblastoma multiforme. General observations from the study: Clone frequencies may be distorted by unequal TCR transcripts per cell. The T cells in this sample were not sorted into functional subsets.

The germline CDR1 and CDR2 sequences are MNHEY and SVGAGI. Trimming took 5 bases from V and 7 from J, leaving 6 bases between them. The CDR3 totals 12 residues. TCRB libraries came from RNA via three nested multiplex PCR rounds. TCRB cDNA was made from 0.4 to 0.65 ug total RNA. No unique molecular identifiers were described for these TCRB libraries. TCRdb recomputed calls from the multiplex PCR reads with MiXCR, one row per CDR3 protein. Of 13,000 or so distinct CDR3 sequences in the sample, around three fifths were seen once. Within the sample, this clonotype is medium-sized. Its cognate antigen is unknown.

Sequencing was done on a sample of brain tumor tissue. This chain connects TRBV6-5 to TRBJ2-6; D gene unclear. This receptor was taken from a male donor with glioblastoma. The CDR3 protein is CASSQDANVLTF. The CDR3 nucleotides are TGTGCCAGCAGTCAGGATGCCAACGTCCTGACTTTC.